This T cell receptor (beta chain) was sequenced for a study of naive CD8 T cells in extremely preterm neonates. Broader study findings: Compared with all age groups, preterm neonates showed less repertoire richness. CDR3 nucleotide sharing was 2.5% to 3% in preterm, more than 0.35% term, around 0.03% children, around 0.01% adults. Preterm CDR3s were shorter than older groups', with fewer N additions and less trimming.

This clone was counted once. As yet, its antigen is unknown. The identical CDR3 is also encoded by other nucleotide sequences in the sample. This CDR3 is built from 13 residues. Germline CDR1 is MNHEY and CDR2 is SMNVEV (reference sequence). The V end was cut by 0 bases, the J end by 4 bases, with 6 bases between. Assay: immunoSEQ multiplex PCR; the TCRdb copy retains only in-frame clones and omits some. This sample has more than 20,000 clones, with around 88% found just once. Preterm samples came from extremely preterm deliveries at about 23-28 weeks. The sample holds sorted live naive CD8+ CD45RA+CCR7+ T cells. Each sample had roughly 20,000–100,000 sorted naive CD8+ T cells.

The chain couples TRBV27 to TRBJ1-2, with D perhaps TRBD1 (5 bases). The sample taken for sequencing was naive CD8+ T cells from cord blood. The TCR was taken from a boy who was born preterm. The CDR3 here is CASSLSGGYGYTF. In DNA, the CDR3 is TGTGCCAGCAGTTTATCGGGGGGCTATGGCTACACCTTC.